Listed here are 31 T cell receptor beta chains from one sample, sequenced in a study of blood T cell repertoires in COVID-19. Clones were sequenced by immunoSEQ multiplex PCR, and TCRdb holds only the in-frame ones, with some missing. The sample comprises some 280,000 clones, about 89% of which are singletons, and around an eighth rests with the top ten. The sample taken for sequencing was peripheral blood. Source of these receptors: an older woman with acute or convalescent COVID-19.

The V and J genes are TRBV28 and TRBJ1-5; 8 bases agree with TRBD1. Germline CDR1 is MDHEN and CDR2 is SYDVKM. The CDR3 contains 14 residues. With V trimmed by 2 bases and J by 9 bases, 6 bases remained unmatched. The DNA for the CDR3 is TGTGCCAGCAGTTTAGGGACAGGCCTTGGGCCCCAGCATTTT. It yields the protein CASSLGTGLGPQHF.

The V gene is TRBV6-4, the J gene TRBJ2-3; the match to TRBD1 covers 7 bases. This CDR3 spans 15 amino acids. The J segment lost 5 bases and the V segment lost 0 bases, leaving 5 bases of the junction unmatched. Per germline, CDR1 MRHNA and CDR2 SNTAGT. CDR3 sequence: CASSDSAGGIDTQYF. Here the CDR3 DNA reads TGTGCCAGCAGTGACTCGGCAGGGGGTATAGATACGCAGTATTTT.

This chain connects TRBV10-3 to TRBJ1-1; TRBD1 might be the D (5 bases). Germline V gene sequence: CDR1 ENHRY, CDR2 SYGVKD. V shed 7 bases and J shed 5 bases, with 11 bases lying between them. The CDR3 covers 12 residues. The CDR3 DNA is TGTGCCATCACCTCAGGGAGGACTGAAGCTTTCTTT. Translating gives CAITSGRTEAFF.

This chain joins TRBV4-1 and TRBJ2-7, with 8 bases aligning to TRBD2. Germline CDR1 MGHRA, CDR2 YSYEKL. There are 16 residues in the CDR3. V gave up 0 bases and J gave up 4 bases; unmatched junction bases: 8. The CDR3 is CASSQDGGAFKYEQYF. CDR3 bases: TGCGCCAGCAGCCAAGACGGGGGGGCTTTTAAGTACGAGCAGTACTTC.

The J gene is TRBJ2-3, the V gene TRBV4-2, with 11 bases identical to TRBD2. Looked up from germline, CDR1 is LGHNA and CDR2 is YNFKEQ. The CDR3 is 21 amino acids. Trimming at V came to 3 bases and at J to 2 bases, leaving 19 bases not matched to a gene. DNA for the CDR3: TGTGCCAGCAGCCATGGGGCCGGAGGTCTAGCGGGGGGTTATAACACAGATACGCAGTATTTT. It is translated as CASSHGAGGLAGGYNTDTQYF.

The rearrangement uses TRBV6-1 and TRBJ1-1; 8 bases are a match to TRBD1. V trimming: 0 bases; J trimming: 6 bases; junction bases outside the gene matches: 6. Germline CDR1 MNHNS, CDR2 SASEGT. The CDR3 covers 15 residues. CDR3: CASSEAAGGAAEAFF. CDR3 sequence (DNA): TGTGCCAGCAGTGAAGCGGCAGGGGGCGCCGCTGAAGCTTTCTTT.

The chain uses TRBV19 and TRBJ1-5, with D unresolved. The V and J ends lost 3 bases and 11 bases respectively, with 17 bases between them. Germline V gene sequence: CDR1 LNHDA, CDR2 SQIVND (reference sequence). This CDR3 is built from 14 residues. The CDR3 nucleotides read TGTGCCAGTAGTATTGGAGGCCAGATAGGGTCCCAGCATTTT. As protein: CASSIGGQIGSQHF.

The rearrangement uses TRBV19 and TRBJ1-5; D may be TRBD1 (6 bases). Germline V lookup: CDR1 LNHDA, CDR2 SQIVND (reference sequence). V was pared by 1 base and J by 5 bases, with 12 bases between. CDR3 length equals 15 residues. The CDR3 sequence: CASSIVGGGYQPQHF. CDR3 sequence (DNA): TGTGCCAGTAGTATAGTAGGGGGGGGTTATCAGCCCCAGCATTTT.

The V gene is TRBV28, the J gene TRBJ1-5, with 7 positions matching TRBD1. The length of the CDR3 is 16 residues. V dropped 1 base and J dropped 7; count of bases not matched to a gene: 10. In germline, CDR1 is MDHEN, CDR2 SYDVKM. The CDR3, as DNA: TGTGCCAGCAGTTTATATCTACAGGGGATGGGACAGCCCCAGCATTTT. Amino acid sequence: CASSLYLQGMGQPQHF.

CDR3 loop: CASIRLGQGSQEQYF. Here the CDR3 DNA reads TGTGCCAGCATCCGCTTGGGACAGGGAAGTCAAGAGCAGTACTTC. The genes are TRBV7-9 and TRBJ2-7, with 9 bases lining up with TRBD1. CDR1 and CDR2 (germline): SEHNR, FQNEAQ (reference sequence). J lost 7 bases, V lost 7 bases, and 14 bases had no gene match. The CDR3 spans 15 residues. The full variable domain, rest sourced from reference TRBV7-9 and TRBJ2-7, is DTGVSQNPRHKITKRGQNVTFRCDPISEHNRLYWYRQTLGQGPEFLTYFQNEAQLEKSRLLSDRFSAERPKGSFSTLEIQRTEQGDSAMYLCASIRLGQGSQEQYFGPGTRLTVT.

The chain carries TRBV7-9 and TRBJ2-1; D is uncertain. This CDR3 contains 13 residues. V shed 4 bases and J shed 6 bases, with 10 bases lying between them. CDR1 is SEHNR and CDR2 is FQNEAQ in the germline V gene (reference sequence). In nucleotides, the CDR3 is TGTGCCAGCAGCTACCGGCGCGGCAATGAGCAGTTCTTC. Translated: CASSYRRGNEQFF. Looking up the rest from reference TRBV7-9 and TRBJ2-1 gives the full variable domain: DTGVSQNPRHKITKRGQNVTFRCDPISEHNRLYWYRQTLGQGPEFLTYFQNEAQLEKSRLLSDRFSAERPKGSFSTLEIQRTEQGDSAMYLCASSYRRGNEQFFGPGTRLTVL.

This chain joins TRBV19 and TRBJ1-5, with 8 bases matching TRBD1. Germline V gene data show CDR1 as LNHDA and CDR2 as SQIVND (reference sequence). CDR3 length: 14 amino acids. With 7 bases clipped from V and 11 bases from J, the junction kept 13 bases outside the gene matches. CDR3 sequence: CASTDPTGGYSQHF. In DNA form, the CDR3 reads TGTGCCAGTACCGACCCCACAGGGGGGTATTCCCAGCATTTT.

CDR3 nucleotide sequence: TGCGCCAGCAGCCAGCGACTAGCGGGCCTCCAAGAGACCCAGTACTTC. Amino acids: CASSQRLAGLQETQYF. The chain links TRBV4-1 to TRBJ2-5; 10 bases are a match to TRBD2. This CDR3 is 16 amino acids long. V lost 3 bases and J lost 1; bases outside the gene matches: 5. Looked up from germline, CDR1 is MGHRA and CDR2 is YSYEKL.

This rearrangement joins TRBV6-2 or TRBV6-3 to TRBJ1-5; 8 bases match TRBD1. The CDR3 spans 15 residues. Per germline, CDR1 MNHEY and CDR2 SVGEGT. V shed 2 bases, J shed 7 bases, and the junction held 7 bases outside the gene matches. CDR3 DNA sequence: TGTGCCAGCAGTTACCTGGACAGGGCCCGGCAGCCCCAGCATTTT. It yields the protein CASSYLDRARQPQHF.

The gene calls are TRBV3-1 (or the pseudogene TRBV3-2) and TRBJ2-7, with D possibly being TRBD2 (6 bases). The CDR3 extends over 15 amino acids. Trimming removed 4 bases at V and 3 bases at J, with 16 bases between. Germline V CDR1 and CDR2: LGHDT, YNNKEL (reference sequence). For the CDR3, the DNA is TGTGCCAGCAGCCCCGACCCAGCGGGCGACTACGAGCAGTACTTC. Translation: CASSPDPAGDYEQYF.

The chain has TRBV9 and TRBJ2-1; D unresolved. The CDR3 extends over 17 amino acids. Trimming shortened V by 4 bases and J by 0 bases, and 17 bases separated the two germline ends. The germline V gene has CDR1 SGDLS and CDR2 YYNGEE. The CDR3 sequence is CASSSPGGRYSYNEQFF. The CDR3 bases are TGTGCCAGCAGCTCCCCTGGCGGCCGATACTCCTACAATGAGCAGTTCTTC.

The chain employs TRBV18 and TRBJ2-1; the match to TRBD2 covers 7 bases. V gave up 3 bases and J gave up 8 bases; unmatched junction bases: 7. The germline V gene encodes CDR1 KGHSH and CDR2 LQKENI. The CDR3 has 14 residues. The CDR3 sequence: CASSPRREKYEQFF. The CDR3 bases are TGTGCCAGCTCACCCCGGCGGGAGAAATATGAGCAGTTCTTC.

The V and J genes are TRBV7-8 and TRBJ1-2, with a possible D match to TRBD1 (5 bases). V gave up 5 bases and J gave up 2 bases, with 15 bases separating them. CDR1 SGHVS and CDR2 FQNEAQ come from the germline V gene. This CDR3 comprises 15 residues. The CDR3 reads CASSPEGLRNYGYTF. The CDR3 DNA is TGTGCCAGCAGCCCGGAGGGACTGCGAAACTATGGCTACACCTTC.

This chain links TRBV6-5 with TRBJ2-5; 8 bases map to TRBD1. The CDR3 consists of 15 residues. CDR1 is MNHEY, CDR2 SVGAGI, per germline. V was pared by 5 bases and J by 4 bases, with 9 bases of the junction left unmatched. DNA for the CDR3: TGTGCCAGCAGTAGGTTCCAGGGGGCTTCAGAGACCCAGTACTTC. Its protein is CASSRFQGASETQYF.

The chain has TRBV27 and TRBJ1-3, with 7 bases matching TRBD1. CDR3 length equals 15 residues. CDR1 MNHEY and CDR2 SMNVEV come from the germline V gene (reference sequence). Unmatched junction bases numbered 1, after V lost 2 bases and J lost 0 bases. The CDR3 region has the DNA TGTGCCAGCAGTTTAGGGACAGCCTCTGGAAACACCATATATTTT. Protein sequence: CASSLGTASGNTIYF.

This rearrangement joins TRBV5-1 to TRBJ1-1; D is perhaps TRBD1 (5 bases). Germline V gene lookup returns CDR1 SGHRS and CDR2 YFSETQ. Trimming removed 4 bases at V and 1 base at J, with 8 bases between. CDR3 length: 13 amino acids. The CDR3 DNA reads as TGCGCCAGCAGCCGAGACAGGAACACTGAAGCTTTCTTT. Translating it yields CASSRDRNTEAFF. Together with reference TRBV5-1 and TRBJ1-1, the CDR3 gives the full variable domain: KAGVTQTPRYLIKTRGQQVTLSCSPISGHRSVSWYQQTPGQGLQFLFEYFSETQRNKGNFPGRFSGRQFSNSRSEMNVSTLELGDSALYLCASSRDRNTEAFFGQGTRLTVV.

The genes are TRBV7-9 and TRBJ1-1, with 8 bases matching TRBD1. J was trimmed by 1 base and V by 7 bases; bases with no gene match: 8. In germline, CDR1 is SEHNR, CDR2 FQNEAQ (reference sequence). CDR3 length equals 15 residues. The CDR3 loop reads CASTSPQGANTEAFF. In DNA form, the CDR3 reads TGTGCCAGCACCAGCCCCCAGGGGGCGAACACTGAAGCTTTCTTT.

Here the CDR3 reads CATSSDRDNEKLFF. The CDR3 DNA sequence: TGTGCCACCAGTTCAGACAGGGATAATGAAAAACTGTTTTTT. V gene TRBV24-1 combines with J gene TRBJ1-4; 7 positions match TRBD1. Germline V gene sequence: CDR1 KGHDR, CDR2 SFDVKD. V lost 6 bases, J lost 4 bases, and 4 bases stayed unmatched. The CDR3 totals 14 residues.

CDR3 protein: CASSVGGRLARTDTQYF. The CDR3 bases are TGTGCCAGCAGCGTAGGGGGGCGGCTAGCCCGCACAGATACGCAGTATTTT. This sequence joins TRBV9 and TRBJ2-3, with D tentatively TRBD1 (6 bases). The V end lost 0 bases, the J end lost 1 base, and 15 bases lay between the germline ends. The germline gives CDR1 SGDLS, CDR2 YYNGEE. This CDR3 is built from 17 residues.

The V gene is TRBV6-5, the J gene TRBJ1-1, with 8 bases fitting TRBD1. This CDR3 comprises 13 residues. The ends lost 6 bases at V and 7 bases at J; junction bases unmatched: 7. Germline CDR1 is MNHEY and CDR2 is SVGAGI. CDR3 bases: TGTGCCAGCAGATCACAGGGGGAGGGTGAAGCTTTCTTT. This codes for CASRSQGEGEAFF.

The gene calls are TRBV11-1 and TRBJ2-3, with 10 positions matching TRBD2. V gave up 5 bases and J gave up 3 bases; unmatched junction bases: 5. Germline CDR1 and CDR2: SGHAT and FQDESV (reference sequence). This CDR3 has 15 amino acids. CDR3 residues: CASSPASGRTDTQYF. CDR3 sequence (DNA): TGTGCCAGCAGCCCCGCTAGCGGGAGAACAGATACGCAGTATTTT. The whole variable domain, remainder taken from reference TRBV11-1 and TRBJ2-3, is EAEVAQSPRYKITEKSQAVAFWCDPISGHATLYWYRQILGQGPELLVQFQDESVVDDSQLPKDRFSAERLKGVDSTLKIQPAELGDSAMYLCASSPASGRTDTQYFGPGTRLTVL.

For the CDR3, the DNA is TGTGCCAGCAGAATACTAGCGGGGGGGTTTAGCACAGATACGCAGTATTTT. This gives the protein CASRILAGGFSTDTQYF. The chain combines TRBV2 with TRBJ2-3; 13 nucleotides line up with TRBD2. Germline V gives CDR1 SNHLY, CDR2 FYNNEI. This CDR3 is 17 amino acids long. Losses at the gene ends were 6 bases for V and 0 bases for J; bases not matched to a gene: 6.

This chain joins TRBV9 and TRBJ2-7; TRBD1 is a possible D gene (7 bases). The CDR3 loop spans 15 amino acids. Germline CDR1 is SGDLS and CDR2 is YYNGEE. Trimming took 3 bases from V and 6 from J, leaving 19 bases between them. The CDR3 region has the DNA TGTGCCAGCAGCGAGGGGGGACAGATAGGCGGCGAGCAGTACTTC. Protein sequence: CASSEGGQIGGEQYF.

V is TRBV6-2 or TRBV6-3 and J is TRBJ2-2, with 7 bases that match TRBD2. V gave up 2 bases and J gave up 4 bases; unmatched junction bases: 7. The germline CDR1 and CDR2 sequences are MNHEY and SVGEGT. The CDR3 runs to 16 residues. CDR3 sequence (DNA): TGTGCCAGCAGTTACCCGGGAGGTCTGGGCACCGGGGAGCTGTTTTTT. It is translated as CASSYPGGLGTGELFF.

The CDR3 here is CASSPVVGGAGTEAFF. The CDR3 nucleotides are TGTGCCAGCTCACCAGTCGTTGGGGGAGCGGGGACTGAAGCTTTCTTT. J is TRBJ1-1 and V is TRBV18; tentative D call: TRBD1 (5 bases). V lost 2 bases, J lost 5 bases, and 18 bases lay in between. The CDR3 length is 16 residues. Looked up from germline, CDR1 is KGHSH and CDR2 is LQKENI.

The chain is built from TRBV6-2 or TRBV6-3 and TRBJ2-3; TRBD2 matches at 10 bases. The CDR3 runs 16 residues. Trimming removed 5 bases from V and 4 bases from J; junction bases left unmatched: 9. Looked up from germline, CDR1 is MNHEY and CDR2 is SVGEGT. In nucleotides, the CDR3 is TGTGCCAGCAGTAAGACTAGCGGGCGTCCCCCAGATACGCAGTATTTT. Translating it yields CASSKTSGRPPDTQYF.